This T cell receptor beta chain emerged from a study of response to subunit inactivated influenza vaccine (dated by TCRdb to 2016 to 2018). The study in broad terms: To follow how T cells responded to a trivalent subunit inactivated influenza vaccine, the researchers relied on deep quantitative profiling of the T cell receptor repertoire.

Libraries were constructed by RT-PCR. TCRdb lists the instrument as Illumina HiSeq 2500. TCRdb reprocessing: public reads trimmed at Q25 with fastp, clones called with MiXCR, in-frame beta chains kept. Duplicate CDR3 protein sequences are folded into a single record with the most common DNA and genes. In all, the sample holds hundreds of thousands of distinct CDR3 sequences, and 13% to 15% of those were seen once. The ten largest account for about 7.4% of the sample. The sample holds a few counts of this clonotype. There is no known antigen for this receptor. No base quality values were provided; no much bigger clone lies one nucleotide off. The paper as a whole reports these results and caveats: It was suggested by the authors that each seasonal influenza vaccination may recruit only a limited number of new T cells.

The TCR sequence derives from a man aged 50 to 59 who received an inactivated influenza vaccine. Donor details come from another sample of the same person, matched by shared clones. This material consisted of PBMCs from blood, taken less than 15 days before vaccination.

The CDR3 protein: CASSFTTGLETQYF. The sequenced DNA: TGTGCCAGCAGTTTCACGACAGGGCTAGAGACCCAGTACTTC. The sequence is built from TRBV27 and TRBJ2-5; 7 central bases correspond to TRBD1. CDR1 and CDR2 were assigned from the germline V gene (reference sequence) as MNHEY and SMNVEV. V loses 3 bases at its end and J loses 4 bases; junction bases beyond the gene matches: 5. The CDR3 runs 14 residues from the cysteine to the phenylalanine. Only CDR3 DNA is held: 42 bases, read in frame from base 1.